This TCR beta chain originates from a study of CXCR3-negative and CXCR3-positive naive CD8 T cells. Looking at the study overall: A total of about 130 million TRB reads was generated, with about 1.5 +/- 0.3 million per library.

Naive CD8+ T lymphocytes were specified as CD45RO-CCR7+CD27+CD95-. The study, taken as a whole, reports: Memory cells diverged, while naive CXCR3-positive and CXCR3-negative cells had similar TRBV-TRBJ usage. CXCR3-expressing naive cells carried TRB CDR3s more hydrophobic than those of CXCR3-negative naive cells.

This clonotype is deemed medium-sized by its frequency. Its antigen remains unidentified. The authors prepared UMI-labeled TRB cDNA libraries by 5' RACE. With the 5' RACE reads reprocessed, TCRdb shows one record per CDR3 protein and no DNA. This table holds about 5,700 distinct CDR3 sequences. This CDR3 contains 13 residues. Germline-derived CDR1 and CDR2 are SGHRS and YFSETQ. The sequence was collected from a human donor in good health. Some clones in this sample may be carry-over from other donors' samples. Source material: naive CXCR3+ CD8+ T cells from blood. Sample subset: CD45RO-CCR7+CD27+CD95- naive CD8+ T cells expressing CXCR3 (TNR3+). J is TRBJ2-3 and V is TRBV5-1. The CDR3 spells CASSLPPTDTQYF.